The next 10 T cell receptor beta chains were all read from a single sample in a study of blood T cell repertoires in COVID-19 (dated by TCRdb to 2018 to 2020). Library preparation employed the immunoSEQ multiplex PCR assay. TCRdb limited this immuneACCESS table to in-frame rearrangements with V and J called. A share of clones is missing; checked studies link under half to unresolved V genes, and the rest is unexplained. A total of about 210,000 clones appear in this sample, about nine tenths of them only once. The ten largest clones represent roughly 0.7% of the sample. The sequenced sample was peripheral blood. The receptor set was obtained from a man aged 35 to 55 with acute or convalescent COVID-19.

The chain carries TRBV18 and TRBJ1-2; TRBD1 aligns across 9 bases. Trimming took 3 bases from V and 6 from J; bases not matched to a gene: 2. The CDR3 length is 13 residues. The germline V gene has CDR1 KGHSH and CDR2 LQKENI. The CDR3 coding sequence is TGTGCCAGCTCACCCCGGGACAGGGATGGCTACACCTTC. This sequence encodes CASSPRDRDGYTF.

This CDR3 is CASRTFGQGPEGYTF. In nucleotides, the CDR3 is TGTGCCAGTAGAACCTTCGGACAGGGGCCTGAAGGCTACACCTTC. This chain connects TRBV19 to TRBJ1-2; 9 bases fit TRBD1. The CDR3 is made up of 15 amino acids. J was trimmed by 8 bases and V by 6 bases; bases with no gene match: 13. CDR1 is LNHDA, CDR2 SQIVND, per germline (reference sequence).

This clone has a single count. This chain joins TRBV7-2 and TRBJ2-3, with TRBD1 matching 10 bases. Germline V gene lookup returns CDR1 SGHTA and CDR2 FQGNSA. The CDR3 runs 16 residues. V shed 1 base and J 5 bases; nucleotides not matched to a gene: 6. CDR3 amino acids: CASSLGDRGRGDTQYF. CDR3 nucleotides: TGTGCCAGCAGCTTAGGAGACAGGGGGCGAGGAGATACGCAGTATTTT.

The chain recombines TRBV5-4 with TRBJ2-1; 9 bases are shared with TRBD2. The CDR3 runs to 15 residues. V was pared by 2 bases and J by 0 bases, with 0 bases of the junction left unmatched. Germline loops: CDR1 SGHNT, CDR2 YYREEE (reference sequence). The CDR3 region has the DNA TGTGCCAGCAGCTTTAGCGGGAGCTCCTACAATGAGCAGTTCTTC. This gives the protein CASSFSGSSYNEQFF.

The gene calls are TRBV28 and TRBJ2-4, with D tentatively TRBD2 (6 bases). With 2 bases removed from V and 8 bases from J, the gap between germline ends came to 13 bases. Germline values: CDR1 MDHEN, CDR2 SYDVKM. The CDR3 extends over 14 amino acids. CDR3 loop: CASSLRGRNDIQYF. The CDR3 DNA reads as TGTGCCAGCAGTTTACGAGGGAGGAATGACATTCAGTACTTC.

The rearrangement uses TRBV7-9 and TRBJ2-1; 11 bases agree with TRBD2. Germline loops: CDR1 SEHNR, CDR2 FQNEAQ (reference sequence). J was trimmed by 3 bases and V by 3 bases; bases with no gene match: 4. The CDR3 spans 16 residues. The CDR3 DNA follows: TGTGCCAGCAGCTTCTCTAGCGGGGGGTACTACAATGAGCAGTTCTTC. Its translation: CASSFSSGGYYNEQFF.

Concerning this clone itself: The junction departs from germline at one end; a sequencing error may be responsible. J is TRBJ1-1 and V is TRBV6-5; D is possibly TRBD1 (6 bases). The CDR3 is 13 residues long. Looked up from germline, CDR1 is MNHEY and CDR2 is SVGAGI. In DNA, the CDR3 is TGTGCCAGCAGCGATACAGGGAACGCTGAAGCTTTCTTT. Protein: CASSDTGNAEAFF.

The gene calls are TRBV18 and TRBJ2-7, with 11 bases identical to TRBD2. J lost 4 bases, V lost 4 bases, and 3 bases had no gene match. This CDR3 has 14 amino acids. Germline CDR1 is KGHSH and CDR2 is LQKENI. The CDR3 region is CASSQVAGGYEQYF. CDR3 nucleotide sequence: TGTGCCAGCTCACAGGTAGCGGGGGGGTACGAGCAGTACTTC.

V gene TRBV5-4 combines with J gene TRBJ2-5, with 7 bases that match TRBD1. This CDR3 has 12 residues. Germline CDR1 reads SGHNT; CDR2 reads YYREEE (reference sequence). The J segment lost 0 bases and the V segment lost 7 bases, leaving 0 bases of the junction unmatched. CDR3 residues: CASGTDQETQYF. In DNA, the CDR3 is TGTGCCAGCGGGACAGACCAAGAGACCCAGTACTTC.

The chain combines TRBV21-1 with TRBJ2-1; TRBD2, as called in the table, went unchecked against the DNA. TRBV21-1 counts as a pseudogene. CDR3 length: 14 amino acids. The CDR3 coding sequence is TGTGCCAGCAGCAAAGGGAGGCGCTACAATGAGCAGTTCTTC. This codes for CASSKGRRYNEQFF.